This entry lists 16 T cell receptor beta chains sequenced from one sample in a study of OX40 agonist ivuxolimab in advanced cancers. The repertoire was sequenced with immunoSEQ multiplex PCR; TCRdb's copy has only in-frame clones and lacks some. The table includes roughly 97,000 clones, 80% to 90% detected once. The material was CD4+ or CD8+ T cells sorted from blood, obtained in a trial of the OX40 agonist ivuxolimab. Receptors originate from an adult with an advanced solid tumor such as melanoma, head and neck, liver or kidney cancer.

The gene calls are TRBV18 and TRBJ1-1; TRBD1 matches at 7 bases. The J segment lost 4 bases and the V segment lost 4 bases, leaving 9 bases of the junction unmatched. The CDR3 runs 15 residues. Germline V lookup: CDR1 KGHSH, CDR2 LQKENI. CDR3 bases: TGTGCCAGCTCACTCACAGGGGTGGAGGGCACTGAAGCTTTCTTT. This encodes CASSLTGVEGTEAFF.

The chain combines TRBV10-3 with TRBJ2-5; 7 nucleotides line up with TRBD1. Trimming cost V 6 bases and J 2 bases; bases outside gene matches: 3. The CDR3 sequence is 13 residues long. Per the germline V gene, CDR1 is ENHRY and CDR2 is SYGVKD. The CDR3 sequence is CAISRDSQETQYF. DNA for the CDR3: TGTGCCATCAGCCGGGACAGTCAAGAGACCCAGTACTTC.

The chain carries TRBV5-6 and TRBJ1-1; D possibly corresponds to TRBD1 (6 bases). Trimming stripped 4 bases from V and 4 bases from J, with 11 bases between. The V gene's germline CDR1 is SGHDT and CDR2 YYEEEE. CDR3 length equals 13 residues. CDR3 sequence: CASSTQGSTEAFF. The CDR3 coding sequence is TGTGCCAGCAGCACACAGGGTTCCACTGAAGCTTTCTTT.

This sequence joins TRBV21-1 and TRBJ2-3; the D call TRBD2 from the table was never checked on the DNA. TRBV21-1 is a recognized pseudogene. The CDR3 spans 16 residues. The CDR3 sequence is CASSKPGGFSTDTQYF. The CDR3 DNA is TGTGCCAGCAGCAAACCCGGGGGATTTAGCACAGATACGCAGTATTTT.

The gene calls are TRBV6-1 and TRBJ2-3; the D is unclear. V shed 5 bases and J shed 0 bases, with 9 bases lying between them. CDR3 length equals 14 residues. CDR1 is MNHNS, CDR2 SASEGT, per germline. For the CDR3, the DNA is TGTGCCAGCAGTTTGGCGCTTAGCACAGATACGCAGTATTTT. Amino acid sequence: CASSLALSTDTQYF.

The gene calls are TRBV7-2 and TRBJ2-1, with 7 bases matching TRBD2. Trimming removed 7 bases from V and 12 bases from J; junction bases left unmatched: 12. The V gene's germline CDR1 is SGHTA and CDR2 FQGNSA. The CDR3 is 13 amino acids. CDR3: CASTTTTGTTQFF. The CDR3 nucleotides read TGTGCCAGCACCACAACGACCGGGACTACGCAGTTCTTC. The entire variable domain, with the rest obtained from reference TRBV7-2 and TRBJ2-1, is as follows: GAGVSQSPSNKVTEKGKDVELRCDPISGHTALYWYRQSLGQGLEFLIYFQGNSAPDKSGLPSDRFSAERTGGSVSTLTIQRTQQEDSAVYLCASTTTTGTTQFFGPGTRLTVL.

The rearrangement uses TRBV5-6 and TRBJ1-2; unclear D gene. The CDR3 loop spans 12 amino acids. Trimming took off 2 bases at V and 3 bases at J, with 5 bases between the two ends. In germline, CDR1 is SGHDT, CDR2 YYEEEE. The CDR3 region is CASSFGHYGYTF. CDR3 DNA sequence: TGTGCCAGCAGCTTCGGACACTATGGCTACACCTTC.

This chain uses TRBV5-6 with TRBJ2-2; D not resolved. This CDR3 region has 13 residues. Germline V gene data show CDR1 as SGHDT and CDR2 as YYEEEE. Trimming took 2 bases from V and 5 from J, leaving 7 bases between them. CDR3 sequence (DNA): TGTGCCAGCAGCTTACGGGCGACCGGGGAGCTGTTTTTT. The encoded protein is CASSLRATGELFF.

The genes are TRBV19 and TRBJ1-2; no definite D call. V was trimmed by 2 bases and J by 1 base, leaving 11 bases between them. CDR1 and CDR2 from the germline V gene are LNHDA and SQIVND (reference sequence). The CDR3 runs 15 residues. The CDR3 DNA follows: TGTGCCAGTAGTATATCGGGGATCGGTAACTATGGCTACACCTTC. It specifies CASSISGIGNYGYTF.

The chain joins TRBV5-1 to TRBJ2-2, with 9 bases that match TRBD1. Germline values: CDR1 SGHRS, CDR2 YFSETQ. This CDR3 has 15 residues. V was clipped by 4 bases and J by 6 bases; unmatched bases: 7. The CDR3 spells CASSLLQGAPGELFF. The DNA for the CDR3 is TGCGCCAGCAGCCTCCTACAGGGGGCCCCCGGGGAGCTGTTTTTT.

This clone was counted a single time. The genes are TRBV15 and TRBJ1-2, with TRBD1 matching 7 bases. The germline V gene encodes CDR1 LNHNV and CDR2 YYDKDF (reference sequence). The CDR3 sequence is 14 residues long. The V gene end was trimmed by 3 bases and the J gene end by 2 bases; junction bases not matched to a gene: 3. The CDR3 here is CATSRSTGNYGYTF. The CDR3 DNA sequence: TGTGCCACCAGCAGGTCGACAGGGAACTATGGCTACACCTTC.

In nucleotides, the CDR3 is TGTGCCAGCAGCTTATTAGGGGCCTCTGGGGCCAACGTCCTGACTTTC. It specifies CASSLLGASGANVLTF. The genes are TRBV11-2 and TRBJ2-6, with D perhaps matching TRBD1 (5 bases). Per germline, CDR1 SGHAT and CDR2 FQNNGV. Trimming stripped 2 bases from V and 0 bases from J, with 8 bases between. The CDR3 is 16 amino acids.

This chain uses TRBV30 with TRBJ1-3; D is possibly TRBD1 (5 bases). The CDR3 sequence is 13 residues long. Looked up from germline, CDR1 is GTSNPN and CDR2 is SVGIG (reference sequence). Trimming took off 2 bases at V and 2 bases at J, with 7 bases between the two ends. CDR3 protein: CAWSKGAGNTIYF. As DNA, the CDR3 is TGTGCCTGGAGTAAAGGGGCTGGAAACACCATATATTTT.

The chain's CDR3 is CASSFFDSRGTDTQYF. The CDR3 nucleotides are TGTGCCAGCAGCTTTTTCGACAGCCGCGGCACAGATACGCAGTATTTT. The rearrangement joins TRBV25-1 to TRBJ2-3; tentative D call: TRBD1 (5 bases). The CDR3 length is 16 residues. Looked up from germline, CDR1 is MGHDK and CDR2 is SYGVNS. V was trimmed by 6 bases and J by 1 base, leaving 17 bases between them.

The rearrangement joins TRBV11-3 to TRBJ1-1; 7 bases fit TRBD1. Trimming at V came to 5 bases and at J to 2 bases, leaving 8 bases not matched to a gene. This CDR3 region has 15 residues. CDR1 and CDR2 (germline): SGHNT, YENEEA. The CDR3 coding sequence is TGTGCCAGCAGCCCGCCCCGGACAGGAAACACTGAAGCTTTCTTT. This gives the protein CASSPPRTGNTEAFF.

CDR3: CASSQSVGMNTEAFF. The CDR3 DNA reads TGTGCCAGCAGCCAATCGGTGGGGATGAACACTGAAGCTTTCTTT. This rearrangement joins TRBV7-9 to TRBJ1-1; D is undetermined. The V end was cut by 5 bases, the J end by 0 bases, with 13 bases between. This CDR3 region has 15 residues. The V gene's germline CDR1 is SEHNR and CDR2 FQNEAQ (reference sequence).